Below are 25 T cell receptor beta chains sequenced from a single sample in a study of vaccination and CD4 T cells after COVID-19 (dated 2022 in TCRdb). The library was generated by PCR. TCRdb names Illumina iSeq 100 as the instrument used. DNA from cultured CD4+ T cells underwent TCR sequencing with the Oncomine TCR Beta short-read assay at the Johns Hopkins FTIC core. TCRdb reprocessed the public reads (quality trimming at Q25 with fastp, clone calling with MiXCR) and kept in-frame beta chains. Each CDR3 protein appears once, grouped with its most common genes and DNA. The sample data list 15,000 to 16,000 distinct CDR3 sequences, and 50% to 55% of these were observed just once. The top ten clonotypes cover more than 13% of the sample. What the treatment or condition label conveys for this sample: roughly ten-day PBMC culture with coronavirus spike peptide pools or control peptides (ViraFEST assay).

No cognate antigen is known for these TCRs. The sequencing input was CD4+ T cells from blood, cultured in vitro. Receptors were obtained from a human donor who had recovered from COVID-19.

The chain combines TRBV5-1 with TRBJ1-1; TRBD1 is a possible D gene (5 bases). The CDR3 runs 15 residues. The germline V gene encodes CDR1 SGHRS and CDR2 YFSETQ. Deletions cut 1 base from V and 1 base from J, with 11 bases between. Here the CDR3 reads CASSLWGTGNTEAFF. The DNA for the CDR3 is TGCGCCAGCAGCTTGTGGGGGACGGGGAACACTGAAGCTTTCTTT.

The gene calls are TRBV6-2 or TRBV6-3 and TRBJ2-3, with 8 bases matching TRBD2. The trim removed 7 bases at V and 2 bases at J, leaving 5 bases unmatched. The CDR3 is 14 amino acids. Germline V CDR1 and CDR2: MNHEY, SVGEGT. The CDR3 loop is CASTRGGTTDTQYF. Here the CDR3 DNA reads TGTGCCAGCACACGGGGGGGCACCACAGATACGCAGTATTTT.

The chain combines TRBV15 with TRBJ1-2, with TRBD1 identical over 9 bases. Trimming cost V 3 bases and J 4 bases; bases outside gene matches: 3. The CDR3 consists of 14 residues. Germline V CDR1 and CDR2: LNHNV, YYDKDF (reference sequence). Written as DNA, the CDR3 is TGTGCCACCAGCAGGGACAGGGGAGGCTATGGCTACACCTTC. It codes for CATSRDRGGYGYTF.

This clonotype was seen more than once but under ten times. The rearrangement uses TRBV19 and TRBJ1-2; D ambiguous. Trimming removed 7 bases from V and 4 bases from J, with 16 bases in between. This CDR3 spans 14 amino acids. CDR1 and CDR2 (germline): LNHDA, SQIVND (reference sequence). In nucleotides, the CDR3 is TGTGCCAGTAACCCCGCAATAGGTGGCTATGGCTACACCTTC. Residues: CASNPAIGGYGYTF. The full variable domain, rest sourced from reference TRBV19 and TRBJ1-2, is DGGITQSPKYLFRKEGQNVTLSCEQNLNHDAMYWYRQDPGQGLRLIYYSQIVNDFQKGDIAEGYSVSREKKESFPLTVTSAQKNPTAFYLCASNPAIGGYGYTFGSGTRLTVV.

This clonotype was counted a few times. V usage is TRBV7-2 and J usage is TRBJ1-5; D unresolved. V gave up 5 bases and J gave up 0 bases, with 5 bases separating them. Germline-derived CDR1 and CDR2 are SGHTA and FQGNSA. The CDR3 is made up of 13 amino acids. The CDR3 sequence: CASSDYSNQPQHF. The CDR3 bases are TGTGCCAGCAGCGATTATAGCAATCAGCCCCAGCATTTT.

V usage is TRBV5-1 and J usage is TRBJ2-3; 11 bases fit TRBD2. Germline assignment: CDR1 SGHRS and CDR2 YFSETQ. The CDR3 is 15 amino acids. Trimming at V came to 5 bases and at J to 6 bases, leaving 8 bases not matched to a gene. The CDR3 DNA reads as TGCGCCAGCAGTCGGAGTAGCGGGGGGGTTGATACGCAGTATTTT. It yields the protein CASSRSSGGVDTQYF. The whole variable domain, filled in from reference TRBV5-1 and TRBJ2-3, reads KAGVTQTPRYLIKTRGQQVTLSCSPISGHRSVSWYQQTPGQGLQFLFEYFSETQRNKGNFPGRFSGRQFSNSRSEMNVSTLELGDSALYLCASSRSSGGVDTQYFGPGTRLTVL.

The rearrangement uses TRBV6-5 and TRBJ2-7, with 9 bases fitting TRBD1. CDR3 length: 16 residues. Germline loops: CDR1 MNHEY, CDR2 SVGAGI. With 0 bases clipped from V and 7 bases from J, the junction kept 10 bases outside the gene matches. CDR3 DNA: TGTGCCAGCAGTTACTCGCAGGGGACAGGGAGGAGAGAGCAGTACTTC. Its translation is CASSYSQGTGRREQYF.

The V and J genes are TRBV11-2 and TRBJ1-1, with unresolved D. V lost 8 bases, J lost 3 bases, and 13 bases lay in between. Germline CDR1 and CDR2: SGHAT and FQNNGV. This CDR3 spans 13 amino acids. Here the CDR3 reads CASALKRDTEAFF. The CDR3 nucleotides are TGTGCCAGCGCATTAAAACGGGACACTGAAGCTTTCTTT.

This clonotype came up a few times. The V gene is TRBV19, the J gene TRBJ2-3, with 11 bases that match TRBD2. Germline V gene data show CDR1 as LNHDA and CDR2 as SQIVND (reference sequence). The junction had 1 base not matched to a gene; V was cut back by 4 bases and J by 1 base. This CDR3 region has 15 residues. The CDR3 protein is CASSRLAGRTDTQYF. Here the CDR3 DNA reads TGTGCCAGTAGTAGACTAGCGGGACGCACAGATACGCAGTATTTT.

The chain uses TRBV30 and TRBJ2-2; D tentatively fits TRBD1 or TRBD2 (6 bases each). With 5 bases removed from V and 6 bases from J, the gap between germline ends came to 7 bases. The CDR3 runs to 11 residues. From germline, CDR1 is GTSNPN and CDR2 SVGIG (reference sequence). The CDR3 DNA reads TGTGCCTGGGGGGGGCCCGGGGAGCTGTTTTTT. Translating it yields CAWGGPGELFF.

The chain carries TRBV6-4 and TRBJ2-2; no firm D call. The CDR3 covers 14 residues. Trimming took 4 bases from V and 1 from J, leaving 7 bases between them. Germline V gene sequence: CDR1 MRHNA, CDR2 SNTAGT. DNA of the CDR3: TGTGCCAGCAGTGTTCGGCAGAACACCGGGGAGCTGTTTTTT. Translating it yields CASSVRQNTGELFF.

The chain combines TRBV7-2 with TRBJ1-1; no clear D gene. From germline, CDR1 is SGHTA and CDR2 FQGNSA. V was trimmed by 5 bases and J by 5 bases, leaving 12 bases between them. CDR3 size: 13 residues. The CDR3 bases are TGTGCCAGCAGCCCCCTGTCGCGGACTGAAGCTTTCTTT. It yields the protein CASSPLSRTEAFF.

V gene TRBV29-1 combines with J gene TRBJ2-5; possibly TRBD1 for D (6 bases). The CDR3 length is 14 residues. CDR1 and CDR2 from the germline V gene are SQVTM and ANQGSEA. Trimming pared 2 bases from V and 4 bases from J, leaving 14 bases between. The chain's CDR3 is CSVEPRQVGETQYF. CDR3 nucleotides: TGCAGCGTTGAACCCCGACAGGTTGGAGAGACCCAGTACTTC.

V usage is TRBV7-9 and J usage is TRBJ2-5; D unresolved. V shed 3 bases and J shed 5 bases, with 7 bases lying between them. Germline V gives CDR1 SEHNR, CDR2 FQNEAQ (reference sequence). CDR3 length equals 12 residues. CDR3 sequence: CASSFPSETQYF. CDR3 nucleotide sequence: TGTGCCAGCAGCTTTCCAAGTGAGACCCAGTACTTC.

This clonotype has only a few counts. In nucleotides, the CDR3 is TGTGCCAGCAGCTTAGTAGGGGGGGCAGGGGAGACCCAGTACTTC. It specifies CASSLVGGAGETQYF. The rearrangement uses TRBV7-2 and TRBJ2-5, with a weak D call TRBD2 (7 bases). The CDR3 is made up of 15 amino acids. The V gene lost 1 base and the J gene lost 5 bases, with 14 bases spanning the gap. Germline assignment: CDR1 SGHTA and CDR2 FQGNSA.

The count of this clonotype is one. J is TRBJ2-2 and V is TRBV12-3 or TRBV12-4; 12 nucleotides align to TRBD1. CDR3 length: 16 residues. Unmatched junction bases numbered 7, after V lost 7 bases and J lost 4 bases. CDR3 in amino acids: CASNPGTGGGTGELFF. CDR3 coding DNA: TGTGCCAGCAATCCCGGGACAGGGGGCGGCACCGGGGAGCTGTTTTTT.

V is TRBV28 and J is TRBJ2-7; D not resolved. Trimming pared 5 bases from V and 2 bases from J, leaving 13 bases between. Germline CDR1 and CDR2: MDHEN and SYDVKM. This CDR3 has 14 amino acids. The CDR3 reads CASSTTRSTYEQYF. CDR3 bases: TGTGCCAGCAGTACCACGCGATCGACCTACGAGCAGTACTTC.

The J gene is TRBJ2-5, the V gene TRBV6-5; 10 positions match TRBD1. The CDR3 is 14 residues long. The V segment lost 3 bases and the J segment 4 bases; nucleotides outside the gene matches: 2. Germline V gene lookup returns CDR1 MNHEY and CDR2 SVGAGI. CDR3 DNA: TGTGCCAGCAGTTATGGGGACAGGGGAGAGACCCAGTACTTC. As protein: CASSYGDRGETQYF.

This chain links TRBV2 with TRBJ1-2; D call uncertain. V lost 8 bases and J 7 bases, leaving 14 bases between the germline ends. Germline V lookup: CDR1 SNHLY, CDR2 FYNNEI. This CDR3 region has 12 residues. The CDR3 DNA is TGTGCCAGCGCATTAAGGAAGGGTGGCTACACCTTC. This sequence encodes CASALRKGGYTF.

The V gene is TRBV15, the J gene TRBJ2-5; D gene unclear. The CDR3 runs 14 residues. In germline, CDR1 is LNHNV, CDR2 YYDKDF (reference sequence). Trimming took off 2 bases at V and 5 bases at J, with 12 bases between the two ends. CDR3 sequence: CATSRRAGVETQYF. The CDR3 DNA is TGTGCCACCAGCAGACGGGCTGGGGTGGAGACCCAGTACTTC.

The gene calls are TRBV4-2 and TRBJ1-6; the D gene is possibly TRBD1 (5 bases). The length of the CDR3 is 16 residues. Germline CDR1 is LGHNA and CDR2 is YNFKEQ. Trimming pared 0 bases from V and 5 bases from J, leaving 11 bases between. The CDR3 sequence is CASSQDSGQHNSPLHF. The CDR3 DNA is TGTGCCAGCAGCCAAGATTCGGGGCAGCATAATTCACCCCTCCACTTT.

DNA of the CDR3: TGTGCCAGCAGCGTAGCTGCGGGGGGGCGGAAGGATGAGCAGTTCTTC. Encoded protein: CASSVAAGGRKDEQFF. V and J are TRBV9 and TRBJ2-1; 9 bases match TRBD2. The V gene end was trimmed by 0 bases and the J gene end by 8 bases; junction bases not matched to a gene: 9. Germline V gives CDR1 SGDLS, CDR2 YYNGEE. The CDR3 totals 16 residues.

This clonotype occurred a few times. The chain carries TRBV6-1 and TRBJ1-6, with a tentative D call TRBD1 (5 bases). V was shortened by 8 bases and J by 7 bases, with 12 bases between the two germline ends. The CDR3 has 13 residues. Per germline, CDR1 MNHNS and CDR2 SASEGT. The chain's CDR3 is CASRRENNSPLHF. The DNA of the CDR3 is TGTGCCAGCCGCAGGGAGAACAATTCACCCCTCCACTTT.

This clonotype was recorded a few times. The gene calls are TRBV7-9 and TRBJ1-6; perhaps TRBD1 as D (5 bases). CDR1 is SEHNR and CDR2 is FQNEAQ in the germline V gene (reference sequence). V dropped 5 bases and J dropped 2 bases, with 10 bases sitting between them. The CDR3 is 15 residues long. CDR3: CASSVGGAYNSPLHF. CDR3 DNA sequence: TGTGCCAGCAGCGTCGGAGGGGCCTATAATTCACCCCTCCACTTT.

This clonotype has just one count. This chain joins TRBV20-1 and TRBJ1-1; maybe TRBD1 (5 bases). The CDR3 is 13 residues long. Per the germline V gene, CDR1 is DFQATT and CDR2 is SNEGSKA (reference sequence). With 4 bases removed from V and 1 base from J, the gap between germline ends came to 10 bases. CDR3 loop: CSATDMKNTEAFF. CDR3 nucleotide sequence: TGCAGTGCTACGGACATGAAGAACACTGAAGCTTTCTTT.